The sequence of this T cell receptor (beta chain) was determined in a study of blood T cell repertoires in COVID-19. Authors' methods: Amplification of reference gene primers was used by the study to estimate nucleated cell counts. Measured with immunoSEQ multiplex PCR; TCRdb has only the in-frame clones, and not every one. The V and J calls and clone size were taken over from that table, and D and trimming were inferred from the DNA. Of 200,000 to 250,000 clones in the sample, 70% to 90% were seen once. The CDR3 is 15 amino acids. The V segment lost 7 bases and the J segment 0 bases; nucleotides outside the gene matches: 9. The germline gives CDR1 MNHEY, CDR2 SVGAGI.

The specimen sequenced was peripheral blood. This TCR was recovered from a woman aged 45-65 years with active or convalescent COVID-19. The rearrangement links TRBV6-5 to TRBJ2-7; 7 bases match TRBD1. CDR3 residues: CASNVGTASSYEQYV. CDR3 DNA sequence: TGTGCCAGCAATGTGGGGACAGCCAGCTCCTACGAGCAGTACGTC.